Listed here are 11 T cell receptor beta chains from one sample, sequenced in a study of OX40 agonist ivuxolimab in advanced cancers. Generated by immunoSEQ multiplex PCR, the TCRdb table keeps only in-frame clones and is missing some. The data contain 20,000 to 25,000 clones, approximately 83% of them seen just once; the ten biggest clones take up roughly a sixth. The specimen comprised CD4+ or CD8+ T cells sorted from blood, sampled in a trial of the OX40 agonist ivuxolimab. All receptors derive from an adult with an advanced solid tumor such as melanoma, head and neck, liver or kidney cancer.

The chain employs TRBV7-9 and TRBJ2-1, with 9 bases fitting TRBD1. V dropped 6 bases and J dropped 5; count of bases not matched to a gene: 8. Germline assignment: CDR1 SEHNR and CDR2 FQNEAQ (reference sequence). The CDR3 runs to 15 residues. CDR3 residues: CASSTTGGPNNEQFF. CDR3 DNA: TGTGCCAGCAGTACAACAGGGGGCCCGAACAATGAGCAGTTCTTC.

The rearrangement links TRBV5-6 to TRBJ2-1; 8 nucleotides line up with TRBD1. The CDR3 contains 16 residues. Germline V CDR1 and CDR2: SGHDT, YYEEEE. J gave up 0 bases and V 4 bases, and 6 bases lay outside the gene matches. The CDR3 DNA reads TGTGCCAGCAGCGGTGGACAGGGAAGCTCCTACAATGAGCAGTTCTTC. As protein: CASSGGQGSSYNEQFF.

The gene calls are TRBV2 and TRBJ2-5; D may be TRBD2 (6 bases). The CDR3 runs to 15 residues. Germline loops: CDR1 SNHLY, CDR2 FYNNEI. V shed 5 bases and J shed 2 bases, with 15 bases lying between them. CDR3 in amino acids: CASSRNKGGQETQYF. CDR3 bases: TGTGCCAGCAGTCGTAATAAGGGAGGACAAGAGACCCAGTACTTC.

The J gene is TRBJ2-1, the V gene TRBV9; 7 bases match TRBD1. Germline lookup yields CDR1 SGDLS and CDR2 YYNGEE. The CDR3 sequence is 15 residues long. V shed 4 bases and J 7 bases; nucleotides not matched to a gene: 11. CDR3 nucleotide sequence: TGTGCCAGCAGCCCACAACCGACAGGGTGGAATGAGCAGTTCTTC. Amino acid sequence: CASSPQPTGWNEQFF.

In its sample, this clone was seen a few times. The rearrangement uses TRBV16 and TRBJ1-2, with 7 bases matching TRBD1. The V segment lost 4 bases and the J segment 2 bases; nucleotides outside the gene matches: 7. There are 15 residues in the CDR3. Germline CDR1 KGHSY, CDR2 FQNENV. This chain's CDR3 is CASSRTGVGNYGYTF. CDR3 DNA sequence: TGTGCCAGCAGCCGAACAGGGGTAGGAAACTATGGCTACACCTTC. Based on the CDR3 plus reference TRBV16 and TRBJ1-2, the full variable domain is GEEVAQTPKHLVRGEGQKAKLYCAPIKGHSYVFWYQQVLKNEFKFLISFQNENVFDETGMPKERFSAKCLPNSPCSLEIQATKLEDSAVYFCASSRTGVGNYGYTFGSGTRLTVV.

V and J are TRBV6-1 and TRBJ2-7; 7 nucleotides align to TRBD1. J lost 0 bases, V lost 5 bases, and 7 bases had no gene match. The CDR3 is made up of 15 amino acids. In germline, CDR1 is MNHNS, CDR2 SASEGT. The CDR3 region has the DNA TGTGCCAGCAGTACCGGGACAGTAAGCTCCTACGAGCAGTACTTC. It encodes CASSTGTVSSYEQYF.

The V and J genes are TRBV6-6 and TRBJ2-1; 7 bases are shared with TRBD2. Per the germline V gene, CDR1 is MNHNY and CDR2 is SVGAGI (reference sequence). The CDR3 contains 15 residues. V lost 5 bases and J lost 6; bases outside the gene matches: 10. CDR3 DNA: TGTGCCAGCAGTGGGGGGGGAGGGCCCCCCAATGAGCAGTTCTTC. Encoded protein: CASSGGGGPPNEQFF.

This clone was recorded only once. V usage is TRBV5-4 and J usage is TRBJ2-3; 7 positions agree with TRBD2. Germline trimming cut 4 bases from V and 0 bases from J; bases unmatched to any gene: 8. Germline CDR1 and CDR2: SGHNT and YYREEE (reference sequence). The CDR3 spans 16 residues. CDR3 residues: CASSAGSGPSTDTQYF. In DNA form, the CDR3 reads TGTGCCAGCAGCGCGGGTAGCGGGCCTAGCACAGATACGCAGTATTTT.

This clone occurred once. This chain joins TRBV6-1 and TRBJ2-7; 7 nucleotides match TRBD1. Per the germline V gene, CDR1 is MNHNS and CDR2 is SASEGT. V lost 1 base and J lost 6; bases outside the gene matches: 12. The CDR3 length is 16 residues. DNA of the CDR3: TGTGCCAGCAGTGAAGTTGGGGGACAGTATACGGGCGAGCAGTACTTC. This translates into CASSEVGGQYTGEQYF.

This rearrangement joins TRBV9 to TRBJ1-3, with D possibly matching TRBD1 (5 bases). The V and J ends lost 2 bases and 2 bases respectively, with 11 bases between them. Germline V lookup: CDR1 SGDLS, CDR2 YYNGEE. CDR3 length: 15 residues. CDR3: CASSVRGSAGNTIYF. The CDR3 DNA reads TGTGCCAGCAGCGTCCGGGGGAGTGCTGGAAACACCATATATTTT.

The chain couples TRBV28 to TRBJ2-7, with D hard to call. Germline assignment: CDR1 MDHEN and CDR2 SYDVKM. This CDR3 contains 14 residues. Trimming removed 10 bases at V and 0 bases at J, with 16 bases between. In DNA form, the CDR3 reads TGTGCCACCAAGTCGGACCCTTTCTCCTACGAGCAGTACTTC. This encodes CATKSDPFSYEQYF. The variable domain in full, completed from reference TRBV28 and TRBJ2-7, reads DVKVTQSSRYLVKRTGEKVFLECVQDMDHENMFWYRQDPGLGLRLIYFSYDVKMKEKGDIPEGYSVSREKKERFSLILESASTNQTSMYLCATKSDPFSYEQYFGPGTRLTVT.